This T cell receptor beta chain emerged from a study of blood T cell repertoires in COVID-19. Study overall: Samples came from the United States, Italy and Spain, spanning acute and convalescent COVID-19. The analysed material was cDNA or gDNA that came from T cells, B-cell-depleted T cells, or PBMCs.

Original processing notes: Scientists estimated how many nucleated cells there were by amplifying reference gene primers. The repertoire was sequenced with immunoSEQ multiplex PCR; TCRdb's copy has only in-frame clones and lacks some. That table furnishes V, J and clone size, whereas the DNA furnished D and trimming. The sample holds about 210,000 clones, approximately 89% seen once. The germline V gene encodes CDR1 SGHRS and CDR2 YFSETQ. This CDR3 spans 19 amino acids. V was pared by 4 bases and J by 4 bases, with 15 bases of the junction left unmatched. The chain recombines TRBV5-1 with TRBJ2-2, with 11 bases aligning to TRBD1. This sequence was found in a woman aged 40 to 50 with acute or convalescent COVID-19. Sequencing input: peripheral blood. CDR3 sequence: CASSPNPTGGTGGTGELFF. The CDR3 DNA is TGCGCCAGCAGCCCTAATCCCACTGGTGGGACAGGGGGCACCGGGGAGCTGTTTTTT.